The next 12 T cell receptor beta chains were all read from a single sample in a study of metastatic and nonmetastatic thyroid tumors. Not a single patient had been given any form of treatment at any point before undergoing thyroid surgery. With MiXCR, TCRdb called clones anew from the PCR reads. Of about 20,000 clones listed, approximately 22% are singletons. Sample: tumor tissue. Receptors originate from a female donor with papillary thyroid cancer or a benign thyroid nodule (not recorded which). Some clones in this sample may be carry-over from other donors' samples.

The chain recombines TRBV11-2 with TRBJ2-1, with a possible D match to TRBD2 (6 bases). CDR3 length: 15 amino acids. V dropped 1 base and J dropped 7 bases, with 14 bases sitting between them. From germline, CDR1 is SGHAT and CDR2 FQNNGV. DNA for the CDR3: TGTGCCAGCAGCTTAGGTCAGGGAGGTGGAAATGAGCAGTTCTTC. The encoded protein is CASSLGQGGGNEQFF.

This clone was picked up a small number of times. The chain joins TRBV6-2 or TRBV6-3 to TRBJ2-2, with D maybe TRBD2 (5 bases). CDR3 size: 16 residues. CDR1 and CDR2 from the germline V gene are MNHEY and SVGEGT. The V gene lost 2 bases and the J gene lost 9 bases, with 19 bases spanning the gap. The CDR3 loop reads CASSYRSPDFPWELFF. CDR3 bases: TGTGCCAGCAGTTACCGCTCCCCGGACTTTCCCTGGGAGCTGTTTTTT.

This clone was seen more than once but under ten times. Germline is not matched at one junction end, which may reflect a read error. J is TRBJ2-2 and V is TRBV15, with D unclear. Per the germline V gene, CDR1 is LNHNV and CDR2 is YYDKDF (reference sequence). The CDR3 contains 16 residues. This CDR3 is CATSSDVTGNTVELFF. The DNA for the CDR3 is TGTGCCACCAGCAGCGACGTTACGGGCAACACCGTGGAGCTGTTTTTT. The full variable domain, with the rest looked up from reference TRBV15 and TRBJ2-2, is DAMVIQNPRYQVTQFGKPVTLSCSQTLNHNVMYWYQQKSSQAPKLLFHYYDKDFNNEADTPDNFQSRRPNTSFCFLDIRSPGLGDTAMYLCATSSDVTGNTVELFFGEGSRLTVL.

Comments on this clone: A much larger clone differs from this one at a single base, so this may be a read error. Lacking the conserved final phenylalanine or tryptophan, this CDR3 likely reflects a read error. The gene calls are TRBV20-1 and TRBJ2-7; 10 nucleotides line up with TRBD1. This CDR3 has 14 amino acids. V shed 3 bases, J shed 1 base, and the junction held 3 bases outside the gene matches. Germline values: CDR1 DFQATT, CDR2 SNEGSKA (reference sequence). CDR3 region: CSARDRGLSYEQYL. CDR3 nucleotide sequence: TGCAGTGCTAGGGACAGGGGGTTGTCCTACGAGCAGTACCTC.

This clone was counted between two and nine times. One junction end does not reproduce the germline sequence, and a read error may be involved. The chain is built from TRBV6-2 or TRBV6-3 and TRBJ2-5, with 8 bases aligning to TRBD2. Germline V CDR1 and CDR2: MNHEY, SVGEGT. This CDR3 has 15 amino acids. The chain's CDR3 is CSSSPLAGERETQYF. The CDR3 bases are TGTTCCAGCAGTCCTCTAGCGGGTGAGAGGGAGACCCAGTACTTC.

This clone was seen repeatedly, ten times or more. V usage is TRBV28 and J usage is TRBJ1-2; weak D call: TRBD1 (5 bases). CDR3 length equals 13 residues. The V gene lost 3 bases and the J gene lost 2 bases, with 7 bases spanning the gap. The germline gives CDR1 MDHEN, CDR2 SYDVKM. CDR3 loop: CASSFGANYGYTF. The CDR3 region has the DNA TGTGCCAGCAGTTTTGGGGCCAACTATGGCTACACCTTC.

This clone has ten or more counts. V and J are TRBV5-5 and TRBJ2-3; maybe TRBD2 (6 bases). Germline CDR1 and CDR2: SGHKS and YYEKEE (reference sequence). Trimming removed 2 bases at V and 0 bases at J, with 16 bases between. The CDR3 runs 17 residues. In DNA form, the CDR3 reads TGTGCCAGCAGCTTTATCAGTGGGCGGGGTAGCACAGATACGCAGTATTTT. Translation gives CASSFISGRGSTDTQYF.

This clone was counted only a few times. At one end, the junction sequence differs from germline, possibly due to a read error. The V call is TRBV6-1, the J call TRBJ2-7, with 9 nucleotides matching TRBD1. The CDR3 length is 14 residues. Germline V CDR1 and CDR2: MNHNS, SASEGT. The CDR3, as DNA: TGTGCCAGCTCACCACCGAGGGACAGGGATAAACTTGTGTTC. Translating gives CASSPPRDRDKLVF.

This clone occurred a few times. Written as DNA, the CDR3 is TGTGCCAGCAGACGGACTAGCGGGACTTACAATGAGCAGTTCTTC. Its translation is CASRRTSGTYNEQFF. The chain couples TRBV27 to TRBJ2-1; 12 positions match TRBD2. Germline V gene data show CDR1 as MNHEY and CDR2 as SMNVEV (reference sequence). This CDR3 region has 15 residues. V was pared by 6 bases and J by 4 bases, with 4 bases of the junction left unmatched.

This clone was detected ten times or more. V gene TRBV18 combines with J gene TRBJ1-3; 8 bases map to TRBD1. This CDR3 comprises 15 residues. Unmatched junction bases numbered 8, after V lost 3 bases and J lost 7 bases. Germline CDR1 reads KGHSH; CDR2 reads LQKENI. The CDR3 DNA is TGTGCCAGCTCACCCCAGACAGGGGTCATGAACACCATATATTTT. This gives the protein CASSPQTGVMNTIYF. The full variable domain, its missing parts supplied by reference TRBV18 and TRBJ1-3, is NAGVMQNPRHLVRRRGQEARLRCSPMKGHSHVYWYRQLPEEGLKFMVYLQKENIIDESGMPKERFSAEFPKEGPSILRIQQVVRGDSAAYFCASSPQTGVMNTIYFGEGSWLTVV.

This clone was recorded at least ten times. This chain uses TRBV20-1 with TRBJ1-3; no definite D call. Trimming took off 4 bases at V and 3 bases at J, with 4 bases between the two ends. The CDR3 runs to 11 residues. Germline-derived CDR1 and CDR2 are DFQATT and SNEGSKA (reference sequence). Written as DNA, the CDR3 is TGCAGTGCTAAGGTTGGAAACACCATATATTTT. Amino acids: CSAKVGNTIYF.

By share, this clone counts as medium-sized. This rearrangement joins TRBV7-2 to TRBJ2-7, with TRBD1 identical over 11 bases. The CDR3 runs 18 residues. Per germline, CDR1 SGHTA and CDR2 FQGNSA. V was clipped by 6 bases and J by 1 base; unmatched bases: 14. CDR3 coding DNA: TGTGCCAGCAGTCTGGGGACAGGGGGTTGGGCCGGGTCCTACGAGCAGTACTTC. Residues: CASSLGTGGWAGSYEQYF.